This passage covers 14 T cell receptor beta chains from one sample sequenced in a study of blood T cell repertoires in COVID-19. Repertoires were generated with immunoSEQ multiplex PCR, while TCRdb's copy carries only in-frame clones and drops some. The repertoire includes hundreds of thousands of clones, 70% to 90% of them detected once, and approximately 12% sits in the top ten. Sample: peripheral blood. The receptors shown here come from a woman aged 18-30 years who had recovered from COVID-19.

The CDR3 DNA sequence: TGTGCCAGTAGTATGCAGGGGGGTATGAACACTGAAGCTTTCTTT. Protein: CASSMQGGMNTEAFF. The V call is TRBV19, the J call TRBJ1-1, with TRBD1 matching over 7 bases. There are 15 residues in the CDR3. Germline CDR1 and CDR2: LNHDA and SQIVND (reference sequence). V shed 3 bases, J shed 0 bases, and the junction held 4 bases outside the gene matches.

V is TRBV7-9 and J is TRBJ2-4; D is uncertain. There are 15 residues in the CDR3. Germline V gene lookup returns CDR1 SEHNR and CDR2 FQNEAQ (reference sequence). The ends were cut back, 2 bases at V and 0 bases at J, with 8 bases in the middle. The CDR3 protein is CASSLSVLAKNIQYF. Here the CDR3 DNA reads TGTGCCAGCAGCTTATCGGTCCTAGCCAAAAACATTCAGTACTTC.

The rearrangement links TRBV5-1 to TRBJ1-3; no clear D gene. Germline loops: CDR1 SGHRS, CDR2 YFSETQ. The ends were cut back, 0 bases at V and 0 bases at J, with 10 bases in the middle. The length of the CDR3 is 16 residues. This CDR3 reads CASSLAGSGSGNTIYF. The DNA of the CDR3 is TGCGCCAGCAGCTTGGCGGGCAGCGGCTCTGGAAACACCATATATTTT.

V and J are TRBV4-1 and TRBJ2-7; 10 nucleotides align to TRBD2. The V gene's germline CDR1 is MGHRA and CDR2 YSYEKL. V shed 1 base, J shed 0 bases, and the junction held 12 bases outside the gene matches. CDR3 length: 19 amino acids. In nucleotides, the CDR3 is TGCGCCAGCAGCCAAGTGACTAGCGGGCCAGGGATACCCTCCTACGAGCAGTACTTC. It yields the protein CASSQVTSGPGIPSYEQYF.

J is TRBJ2-1 and V is TRBV19, with TRBD2 matching over 8 bases. The CDR3 sequence is 15 residues long. The ends lost 5 bases at V and 4 bases at J; junction bases unmatched: 7. Per germline, CDR1 LNHDA and CDR2 SQIVND (reference sequence). The CDR3 DNA is TGTGCCAGTAGTCTTGGTAGCGGGACATACAATGAGCAGTTCTTC. Residues: CASSLGSGTYNEQFF.

J is TRBJ1-2 and V is TRBV6-5, with 8 bases identical to TRBD1. The CDR3 extends over 15 amino acids. Germline CDR1 MNHEY, CDR2 SVGAGI. V was pared by 2 bases and J by 6 bases, with 8 bases of the junction left unmatched. The CDR3 nucleotides are TGTGCCAGCAGTTACCCCCTGGACAGGGCTCATGGCTACACCTTC. Translation gives CASSYPLDRAHGYTF.

In this sample, this clone turned up a few times. The chain employs TRBV9 and TRBJ1-1; 11 bases are shared with TRBD1. V lost 3 bases, J lost 2 bases, and 6 bases stayed unmatched. The CDR3 covers 16 residues. The germline V gene encodes CDR1 SGDLS and CDR2 YYNGEE. In DNA form, the CDR3 reads TGTGCCAGCAGCGATGGACAGGGGGCGATCAACACTGAAGCTTTCTTT. Its protein is CASSDGQGAINTEAFF.

V is TRBV19 and J is TRBJ2-7, with a possible D match to TRBD1 (6 bases). The CDR3 loop spans 14 amino acids. The germline CDR1 and CDR2 sequences are LNHDA and SQIVND (reference sequence). V shed 3 bases and J shed 5 bases, with 14 bases lying between them. This chain's CDR3 is CASSIGQYHDEQYF. Written as DNA, the CDR3 is TGTGCCAGTAGTATCGGACAGTATCACGACGAGCAGTACTTC.

The chain uses TRBV28 and TRBJ2-7; 9 bases are a match to TRBD1. V was pared by 5 bases and J by 6 bases, with 11 bases of the junction left unmatched. The CDR3 sequence is 15 residues long. Looked up from germline, CDR1 is MDHEN and CDR2 is SYDVKM. CDR3 in DNA: TGTGCCAGCAGTACCGGGACAGGGTGGTTGCGCGAGCAGTACTTC. Translation: CASSTGTGWLREQYF. The full variable domain, completed using reference TRBV28 and TRBJ2-7, is DVKVTQSSRYLVKRTGEKVFLECVQDMDHENMFWYRQDPGLGLRLIYFSYDVKMKEKGDIPEGYSVSREKKERFSLILESASTNQTSMYLCASSTGTGWLREQYFGPGTRLTVT.

The chain links TRBV27 to TRBJ2-7; TRBD1 matches at 8 bases. The V gene end was trimmed by 3 bases and the J gene end by 2 bases; junction bases not matched to a gene: 9. CDR1 and CDR2 (germline): MNHEY, SMNVEV (reference sequence). CDR3 length: 16 residues. The CDR3 reads CASSLGVGTGAYEQYF. Here the CDR3 DNA reads TGTGCCAGCAGTTTGGGTGTAGGGACAGGAGCCTACGAGCAGTACTTC.

DNA of the CDR3: TGTGCCAGCAGTTACTCGCTAGGATGGAGCGGCTACACCTTC. Protein: CASSYSLGWSGYTF. The V and J genes are TRBV6-2 or TRBV6-3 and TRBJ1-2; D is unresolved. CDR1 is MNHEY, CDR2 SVGEGT, per germline. This CDR3 has 14 residues. V was clipped by 0 bases and J by 8 bases, with 13 bases between them.

The chain joins TRBV7-3 to TRBJ2-1; D call uncertain. Trimming shortened V by 2 bases and J by 9 bases, and 14 bases separated the two germline ends. Germline CDR1 and CDR2: SGHTA and FQGTGA. This CDR3 region has 14 residues. The CDR3 DNA reads TGTGCCAGCAGCTTACTTTCGGCGGTAGGTGAGCAGTTCTTC. This encodes CASSLLSAVGEQFF.

The chain joins TRBV7-2 to TRBJ1-5, with 8 bases matching TRBD1. This CDR3 has 15 residues. J lost 6 bases, V lost 5 bases, and 9 bases had no gene match. Germline V gene data show CDR1 as SGHTA and CDR2 as FQGNSA. The CDR3 spells CASSTGQGSGQPQHF. The CDR3 DNA follows: TGTGCCAGCAGCACCGGACAGGGCTCAGGTCAGCCCCAGCATTTT.

CDR3 sequence (DNA): TGTGCCAGCAGCATTCGACAGGGGGCGAGGTACAATGAGCAGTTCTTC. It encodes CASSIRQGARYNEQFF. This chain links TRBV7-9 with TRBJ2-1; TRBD1 matches 10 bases. Germline CDR1 SEHNR, CDR2 FQNEAQ (reference sequence). The CDR3 covers 16 residues. V lost 5 bases to trimming and J lost 4 bases; unmatched junction nucleotides: 8.